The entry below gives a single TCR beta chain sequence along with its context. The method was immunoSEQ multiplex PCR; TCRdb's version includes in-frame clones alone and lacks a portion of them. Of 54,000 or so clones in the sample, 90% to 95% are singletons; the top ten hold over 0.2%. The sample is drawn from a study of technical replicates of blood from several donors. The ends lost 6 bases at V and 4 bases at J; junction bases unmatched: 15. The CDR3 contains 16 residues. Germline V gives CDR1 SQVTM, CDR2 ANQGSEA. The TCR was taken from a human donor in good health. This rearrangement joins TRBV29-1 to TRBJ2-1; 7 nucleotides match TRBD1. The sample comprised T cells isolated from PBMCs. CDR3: CSVGTGGQAKYNEQFF. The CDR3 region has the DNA TGCAGCGTCGGAACGGGCGGACAGGCGAAATACAATGAGCAGTTCTTC.